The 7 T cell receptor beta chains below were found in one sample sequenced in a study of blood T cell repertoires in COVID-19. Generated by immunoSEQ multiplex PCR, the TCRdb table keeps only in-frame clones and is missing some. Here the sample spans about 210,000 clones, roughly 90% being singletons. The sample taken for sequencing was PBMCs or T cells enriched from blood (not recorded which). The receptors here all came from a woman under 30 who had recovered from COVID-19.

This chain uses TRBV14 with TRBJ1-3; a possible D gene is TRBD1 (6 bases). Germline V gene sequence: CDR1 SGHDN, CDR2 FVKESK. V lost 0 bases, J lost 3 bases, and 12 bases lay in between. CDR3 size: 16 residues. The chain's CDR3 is CASSQDLGTLGNTIYF. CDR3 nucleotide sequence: TGTGCCAGCAGCCAAGATCTGGGGACACTTGGAAACACCATATATTTT.

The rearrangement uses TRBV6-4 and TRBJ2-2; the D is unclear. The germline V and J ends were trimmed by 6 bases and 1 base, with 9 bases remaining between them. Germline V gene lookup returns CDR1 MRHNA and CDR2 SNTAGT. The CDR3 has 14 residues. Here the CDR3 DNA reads TGTGCCAGCAGAGGTCAGGAGAACACCGGGGAGCTGTTTTTT. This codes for CASRGQENTGELFF.

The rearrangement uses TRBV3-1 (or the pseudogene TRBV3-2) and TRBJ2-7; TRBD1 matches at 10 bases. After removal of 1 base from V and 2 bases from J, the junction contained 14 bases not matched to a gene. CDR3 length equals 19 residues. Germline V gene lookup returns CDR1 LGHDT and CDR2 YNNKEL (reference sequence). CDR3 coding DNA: TGTGCCAGCAGCCAAGTGTCTGGATTACTCGGACAGGGGGCCTACGAGCAGTACTTC. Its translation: CASSQVSGLLGQGAYEQYF.

CDR3 loop: CAISEEDSSYNSPLHF. CDR3 bases: TGTGCCATCAGTGAGGAAGACAGTTCCTATAATTCACCCCTCCACTTT. The rearrangement uses TRBV10-3 and TRBJ1-6, with D possibly being TRBD1 (5 bases). This CDR3 region has 16 residues. The germline V gene has CDR1 ENHRY and CDR2 SYGVKD. Trimming took off 2 bases at V and 1 base at J, with 9 bases between the two ends.

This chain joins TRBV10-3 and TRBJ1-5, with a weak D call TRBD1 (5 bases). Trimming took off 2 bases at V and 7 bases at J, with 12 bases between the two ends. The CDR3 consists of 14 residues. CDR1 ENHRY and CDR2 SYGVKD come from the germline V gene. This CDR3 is CAISEDRGGQPQHF. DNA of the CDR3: TGTGCCATCAGTGAGGATAGGGGAGGACAGCCCCAGCATTTT.

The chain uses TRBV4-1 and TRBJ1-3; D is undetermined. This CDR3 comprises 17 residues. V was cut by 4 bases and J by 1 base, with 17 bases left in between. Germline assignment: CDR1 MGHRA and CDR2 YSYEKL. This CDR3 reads CASSPQIGGMSGNTIYF. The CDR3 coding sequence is TGCGCCAGCAGCCCCCAGATAGGAGGGATGTCTGGAAACACCATATATTTT.

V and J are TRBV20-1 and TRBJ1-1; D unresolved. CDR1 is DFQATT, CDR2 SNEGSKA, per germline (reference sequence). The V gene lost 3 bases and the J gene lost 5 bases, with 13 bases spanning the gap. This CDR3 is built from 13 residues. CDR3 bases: TGCAGTGCTAGTCTTCAGTACACGACTGAAGCTTTCTTT. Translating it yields CSASLQYTTEAFF.